This TCR beta chain was observed in a study of T-cell reconstitution after alpha-beta-depleted transplantation in children. Findings of the study overall: Some patients' high day-60 TCRbeta diversity was attributed to recipient cells surviving conditioning. Several hundred expanded graft clones reportedly supplied alpha-beta T cells about two months after transplant.

Trimming took 0 bases from V and 1 from J, leaving 6 bases between them. Per the germline V gene, CDR1 is SNHLY and CDR2 is FYNNEI. This CDR3 is 14 amino acids long. As for this clonotype: Its antigen is not known.

Unique molecular identifiers were incorporated into the prepared TCRbeta library. A single record per CDR3 protein comes from TCRdb applying MiXCR to the PCR reads. Of about 640,000 distinct CDR3 sequences listed, 13% are singletons. V usage is TRBV2 and J usage is TRBJ1-1; no definite D call. Sequences were derived from PBMCs, mostly from graft donor cells, sampled 360 days after TCRalphabeta/CD19-depleted stem cell transplant. The sequence was collected from a male patient younger than 18 who had a stem cell transplant for acute myeloid leukemia, so the T cells may come from the graft donor. CDR3 nucleotide sequence: TGTGCCAGCAGTGAAGCAGGCCAGAACACTGAAGCTTTCTTT. It translates to CASSEAGQNTEAFF.